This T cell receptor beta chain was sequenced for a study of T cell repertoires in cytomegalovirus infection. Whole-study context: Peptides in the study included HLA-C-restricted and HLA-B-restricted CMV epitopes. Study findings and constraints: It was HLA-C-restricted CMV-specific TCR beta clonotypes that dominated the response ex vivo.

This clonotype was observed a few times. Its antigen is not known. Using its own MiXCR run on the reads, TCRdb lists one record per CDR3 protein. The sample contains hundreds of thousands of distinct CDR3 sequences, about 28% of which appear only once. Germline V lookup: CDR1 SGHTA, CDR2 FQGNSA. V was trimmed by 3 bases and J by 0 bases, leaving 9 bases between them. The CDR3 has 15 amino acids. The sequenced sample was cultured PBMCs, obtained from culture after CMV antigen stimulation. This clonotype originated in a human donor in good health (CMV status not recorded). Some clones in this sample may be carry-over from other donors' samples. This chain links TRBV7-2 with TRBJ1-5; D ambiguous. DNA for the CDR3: TGTGCCAGCAGCTTTAGGGCCGATAGCAATCAGCCCCAGCATTTT. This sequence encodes CASSFRADSNQPQHF.